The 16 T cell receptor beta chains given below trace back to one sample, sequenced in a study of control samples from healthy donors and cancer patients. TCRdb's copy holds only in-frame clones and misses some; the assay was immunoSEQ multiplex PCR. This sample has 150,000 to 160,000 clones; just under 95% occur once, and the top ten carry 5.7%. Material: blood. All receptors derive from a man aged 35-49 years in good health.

The CDR3 coding sequence is TGTGCCAGCAGCTCTAGCGGGGGGTTCACCAATGAGCAGTTCTTC. Amino acids: CASSSSGGFTNEQFF. The gene calls are TRBV7-9 and TRBJ2-1, with 11 positions matching TRBD2. The CDR3 consists of 15 residues. Germline V gene sequence: CDR1 SEHNR, CDR2 FQNEAQ (reference sequence). The trim removed 4 bases at V and 6 bases at J, leaving 5 bases unmatched.

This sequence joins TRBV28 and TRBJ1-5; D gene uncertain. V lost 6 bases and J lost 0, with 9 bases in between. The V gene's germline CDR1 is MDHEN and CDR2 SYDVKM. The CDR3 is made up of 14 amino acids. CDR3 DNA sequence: TGTGCCAGCAGGGATGACGGTAGCAATCAGCCCCAGCATTTT. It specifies CASRDDGSNQPQHF.

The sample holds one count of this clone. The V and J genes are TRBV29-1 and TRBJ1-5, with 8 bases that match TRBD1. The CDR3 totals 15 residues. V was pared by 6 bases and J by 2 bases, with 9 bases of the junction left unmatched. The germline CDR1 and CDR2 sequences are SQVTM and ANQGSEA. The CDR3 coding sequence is TGCAGCGTCGACTACGACAGGGGTGGCAATCAGCCCCAGCATTTT. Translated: CSVDYDRGGNQPQHF.

The CDR3 DNA reads as TGTGCCAGCAGCTCTGATGGACACGGGGAAAAACTGTTTTTT. Its translation: CASSSDGHGEKLFF. The chain is built from TRBV2 and TRBJ1-4, with D possibly being TRBD1 (5 bases). The germline CDR1 and CDR2 sequences are SNHLY and FYNNEI. This CDR3 has 14 residues. The V end was cut by 6 bases, the J end by 8 bases, with 16 bases between.

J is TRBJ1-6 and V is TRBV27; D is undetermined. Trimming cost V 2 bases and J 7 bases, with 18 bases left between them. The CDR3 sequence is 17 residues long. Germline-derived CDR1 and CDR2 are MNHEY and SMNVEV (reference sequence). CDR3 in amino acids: CASSLRLTRGFNSPLHF. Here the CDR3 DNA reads TGTGCCAGCAGTTTAAGGTTGACCCGGGGATTCAATTCACCCCTCCACTTT.

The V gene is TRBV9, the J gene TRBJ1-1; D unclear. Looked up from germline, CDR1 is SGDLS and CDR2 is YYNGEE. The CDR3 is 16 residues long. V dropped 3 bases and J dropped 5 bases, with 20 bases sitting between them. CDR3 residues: CASSALHFGPQTEAFF. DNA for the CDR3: TGTGCCAGCAGCGCCCTTCATTTTGGACCGCAGACTGAAGCTTTCTTT.

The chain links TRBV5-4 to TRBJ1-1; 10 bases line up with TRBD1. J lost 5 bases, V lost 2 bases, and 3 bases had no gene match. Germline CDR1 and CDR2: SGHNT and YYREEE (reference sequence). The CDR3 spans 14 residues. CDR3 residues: CASSFGQGVTEAFF. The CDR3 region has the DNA TGTGCCAGCAGCTTTGGACAGGGGGTTACTGAAGCTTTCTTT.

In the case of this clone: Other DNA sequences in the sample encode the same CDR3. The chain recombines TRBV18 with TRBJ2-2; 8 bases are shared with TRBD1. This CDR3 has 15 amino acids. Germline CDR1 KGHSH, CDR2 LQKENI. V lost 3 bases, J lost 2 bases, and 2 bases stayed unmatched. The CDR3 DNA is TGTGCCAGCTCACCGACAGGGGATAACACCGGGGAGCTGTTTTTT. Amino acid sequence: CASSPTGDNTGELFF.

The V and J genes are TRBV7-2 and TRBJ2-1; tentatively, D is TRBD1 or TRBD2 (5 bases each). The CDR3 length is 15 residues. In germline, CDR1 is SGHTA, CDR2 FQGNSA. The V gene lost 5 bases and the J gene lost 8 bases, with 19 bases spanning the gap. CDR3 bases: TGTGCCAGCAGCCCGAGGGCAGGGACCTCGGATGAGCAGTTCTTC. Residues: CASSPRAGTSDEQFF.

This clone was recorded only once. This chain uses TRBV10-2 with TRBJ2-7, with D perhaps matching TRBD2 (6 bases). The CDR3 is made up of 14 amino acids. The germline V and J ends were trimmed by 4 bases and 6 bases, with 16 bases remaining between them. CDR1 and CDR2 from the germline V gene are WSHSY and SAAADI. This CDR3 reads CASSASSGGSEQYF. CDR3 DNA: TGCGCCAGCAGTGCGAGTAGCGGAGGCAGCGAGCAGTACTTC.

Here the CDR3 reads CASSAGRERGYTF. CDR3 coding DNA: TGTGCCAGCAGTGCAGGGAGGGAACGCGGCTACACCTTC. The chain joins TRBV7-2 to TRBJ1-2; tentatively, D is TRBD1 (5 bases). Germline CDR1 and CDR2: SGHTA and FQGNSA. Trimming took 6 bases from V and 8 from J, leaving 16 bases between them. The CDR3 is 13 amino acids.

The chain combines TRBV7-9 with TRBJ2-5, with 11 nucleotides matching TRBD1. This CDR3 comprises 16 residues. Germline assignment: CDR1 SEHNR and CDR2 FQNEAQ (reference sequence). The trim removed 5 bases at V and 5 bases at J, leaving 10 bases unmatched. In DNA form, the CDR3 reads TGTGCCAGCAGCAGCCCGGGACAGGGGGTATCTGAGACCCAGTACTTC. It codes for CASSSPGQGVSETQYF.

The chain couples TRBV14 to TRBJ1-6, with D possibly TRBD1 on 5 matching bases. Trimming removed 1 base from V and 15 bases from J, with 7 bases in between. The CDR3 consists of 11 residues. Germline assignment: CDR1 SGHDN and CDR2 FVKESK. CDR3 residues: CASSQAGGLHF. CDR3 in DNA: TGTGCCAGCAGCCAAGCTGGGGGCCTCCACTTT.

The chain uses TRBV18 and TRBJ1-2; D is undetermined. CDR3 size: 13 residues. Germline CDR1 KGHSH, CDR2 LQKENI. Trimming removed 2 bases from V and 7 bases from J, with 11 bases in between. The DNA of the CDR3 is TGTGCCAGCTCACCAAAGACCGAGCGTGGCTACACCTTC. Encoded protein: CASSPKTERGYTF.

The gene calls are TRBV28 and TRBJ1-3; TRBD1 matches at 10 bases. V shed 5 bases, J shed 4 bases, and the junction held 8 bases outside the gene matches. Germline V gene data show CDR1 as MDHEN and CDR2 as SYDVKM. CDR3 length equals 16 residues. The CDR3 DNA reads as TGTGCCAGCAGTCTCCGACAGGGGGCACGAGGAAACACCATATATTTT. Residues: CASSLRQGARGNTIYF.

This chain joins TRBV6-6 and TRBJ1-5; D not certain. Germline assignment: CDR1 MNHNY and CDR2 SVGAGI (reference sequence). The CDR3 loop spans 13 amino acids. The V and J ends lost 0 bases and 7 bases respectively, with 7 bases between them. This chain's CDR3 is CASSYSRAQPQHF. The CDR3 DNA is TGTGCCAGCAGTTACTCCCGGGCGCAGCCCCAGCATTTT.